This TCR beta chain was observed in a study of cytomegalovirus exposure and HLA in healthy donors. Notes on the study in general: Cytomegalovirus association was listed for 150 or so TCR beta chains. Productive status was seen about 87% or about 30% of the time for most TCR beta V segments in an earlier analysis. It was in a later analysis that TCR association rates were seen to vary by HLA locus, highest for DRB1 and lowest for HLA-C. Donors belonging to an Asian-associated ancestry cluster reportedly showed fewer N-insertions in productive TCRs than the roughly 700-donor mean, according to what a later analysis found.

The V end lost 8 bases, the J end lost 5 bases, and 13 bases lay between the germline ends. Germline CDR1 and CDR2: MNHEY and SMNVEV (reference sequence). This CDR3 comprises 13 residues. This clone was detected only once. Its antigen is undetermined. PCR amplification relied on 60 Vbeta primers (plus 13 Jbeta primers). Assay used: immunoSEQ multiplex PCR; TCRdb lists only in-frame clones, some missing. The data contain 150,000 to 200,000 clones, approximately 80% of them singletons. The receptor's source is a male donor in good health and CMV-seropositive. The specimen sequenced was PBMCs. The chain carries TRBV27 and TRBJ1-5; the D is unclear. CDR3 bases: TGTGCCAGCGGGAGCCGTGATCATCAGCCCCAGCATTTT. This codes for CASGSRDHQPQHF.